What follows are 27 T cell receptor beta chains derived from one specimen sequenced in a study of blood T cells in healthy people across ages. A J-beta primer mix and a sample-barcoded 5' primer were used in a second PCR of about 7 to 12 cycles. Each CDR3 protein gets one entry after TCRdb re-called the 5' RACE reads with MiXCR. Found here are about 1.5 million distinct CDR3 sequences, about 45% of them singletons; the top ten hold approximately 4%. The source material was blood. The receptor set was obtained from a woman between 18 and 29 years old in good health.

The chain recombines TRBV15 with TRBJ1-2, with TRBD1 identical over 7 bases. V lost 1 base to trimming and J lost 5 bases; unmatched junction nucleotides: 1. Per germline, CDR1 LNHNV and CDR2 YYDKDF (reference sequence). The CDR3 consists of 13 residues. The CDR3 DNA follows: TGTGCCACCAGCAGAGGGACAGGATATGGCTACACCTTC. Translation gives CATSRGTGYGYTF.

This clonotype was recorded many times. The genes are TRBV20-1 and TRBJ1-5, with TRBD1 matching over 7 bases. CDR1 and CDR2 (germline): DFQATT, SNEGSKA (reference sequence). CDR3 length: 14 amino acids. V lost 6 bases to trimming and J lost 3 bases; unmatched junction nucleotides: 8. This CDR3 reads CSARTGVPNQPQHF. The CDR3 DNA reads TGCAGTGCCAGAACAGGGGTCCCCAATCAGCCCCAGCATTTT.

This chain links TRBV20-1 with TRBJ2-7, with D maybe TRBD2 (5 bases). Germline lookup yields CDR1 DFQATT and CDR2 SNEGSKA (reference sequence). CDR3 length: 14 residues. Trimming cost V 5 bases and J 0 bases, with 14 bases left between them. The CDR3 nucleotides are TGCAGTGCTTGGGTGGGAGTCCACTCCTACGAGCAGTACTTC. Its translation is CSAWVGVHSYEQYF.

This clonotype was seen only a few times. The chain carries TRBV2 and TRBJ1-2; 10 nucleotides line up with TRBD1. The V gene end was trimmed by 3 bases and the J gene end by 2 bases; junction bases not matched to a gene: 3. The germline gives CDR1 SNHLY, CDR2 FYNNEI. The CDR3 loop spans 15 amino acids. CDR3 protein: CASSDPGQGNYGYTF. In DNA form, the CDR3 reads TGTGCCAGCAGTGATCCGGGACAGGGGAACTATGGCTACACCTTC.

V gene TRBV6-2 or TRBV6-3 combines with J gene TRBJ2-1; no firm D call. Deletions cut 7 bases from V and 8 bases from J, with 9 bases between. The CDR3 spans 11 residues. CDR1 is MNHEY and CDR2 is SVGEGT in the germline V gene. In DNA form, the CDR3 reads TGTGCCAGCATTGACGGTGATGAGCAGTTCTTC. It translates to CASIDGDEQFF.

This chain uses TRBV7-8 with TRBJ2-1, with TRBD2 matching 11 bases. Germline CDR1 SGHVS, CDR2 FQNEAQ. The CDR3 extends over 22 amino acids. V was clipped by 0 bases and J by 0 bases; unmatched bases: 16. This CDR3 reads CASSLAPRLAGGHSSSYNEQFF. The CDR3 coding sequence is TGTGCCAGCAGCTTAGCCCCGAGGCTAGCGGGAGGCCATTCGAGCTCCTACAATGAGCAGTTCTTC.

The rearrangement uses TRBV12-3 or TRBV12-4 and TRBJ1-6; 7 positions agree with TRBD1. The CDR3 length is 12 residues. V dropped 6 bases and J dropped 11; count of bases not matched to a gene: 4. As DNA, the CDR3 is TGTGCCAGCAGCAAGACAGGGACACCCCTCCACTTT. Its translation is CASSKTGTPLHF.

In this sample, this clonotype turned up many times. The V call is TRBV6-5, the J call TRBJ1-2; 10 positions agree with TRBD1. Germline CDR1 and CDR2: MNHEY and SVGAGI. The CDR3 contains 12 residues. CDR3: CAIGDRGYGYTF. DNA of the CDR3: TGTGCAATCGGGGACAGGGGCTATGGCTACACCTTC.

A few counts support this clonotype. The genes are TRBV10-3 and TRBJ1-1; D perhaps matches TRBD1 (6 bases). V was pared by 4 bases and J by 1 base, with 19 bases between. From germline, CDR1 is ENHRY and CDR2 SYGVKD. The CDR3 has 17 amino acids. The CDR3 sequence: CAISGTGLRGKNTEAFF. The CDR3 nucleotides are TGTGCCATCAGTGGTACAGGGCTTCGGGGGAAGAACACTGAAGCTTTCTTT.

Here the CDR3 reads CASSWGWSQADTQYF. The CDR3, as DNA: TGTGCCAGCAGTTGGGGTTGGTCCCAGGCGGATACGCAGTATTTT. The chain joins TRBV6-2 or TRBV6-3 to TRBJ2-3; the D is unclear. Between the trimmed V and J ends, which lost 4 bases and 6 bases, there was a span of 17 bases. CDR3 size: 15 residues. Germline V gene lookup returns CDR1 MNHEY and CDR2 SVGEGT.

The rearrangement links TRBV4-1 to TRBJ2-5, with TRBD2 identical over 10 bases. The DNA matches TRBJ2-7 better at its end, which makes the J call doubtful. CDR1 is MGHRA and CDR2 is YSYEKL in the germline V gene. The CDR3 has 15 residues. The CDR3 DNA sequence: TGCGCCAGCAGCCAACGGGCTAGCGGGAGCTACGAGCAGTACTTC. Encoded protein: CASSQRASGSYEQYF.

The genes are TRBV6-5 and TRBJ2-2; perhaps TRBD2 as D (5 bases). The V end lost 0 bases, the J end lost 4 bases, and 9 bases lay between the germline ends. There are 15 residues in the CDR3. Germline lookup yields CDR1 MNHEY and CDR2 SVGAGI. CDR3 loop: CASSYSRLFTGELFF. The CDR3 DNA reads as TGTGCCAGCAGTTACTCGAGACTATTCACCGGGGAGCTGTTTTTT.

The CDR3 nucleotides read TGCAGTGCTAGGGGGGCAGCACCCAAAAAAGAGACCCAGTACTTC. Protein product: CSARGAAPKKETQYF. The J gene is TRBJ2-5, the V gene TRBV20-1; D perhaps matches TRBD1 (6 bases). CDR3 length: 15 amino acids. Germline V gene sequence: CDR1 DFQATT, CDR2 SNEGSKA (reference sequence). The V and J ends lost 3 bases and 3 bases respectively, with 17 bases between them.

This clonotype was found a few times. The V gene is TRBV7-9, the J gene TRBJ2-3; tentative D call: TRBD1 (5 bases). The CDR3 length is 16 residues. CDR1 and CDR2 from the germline V gene are SEHNR and FQNEAQ (reference sequence). The V end lost 3 bases, the J end lost 6 bases, and 19 bases lay between the germline ends. CDR3 nucleotide sequence: TGTGCCAGCAGCTTCCCTAGGGGCTCCCAGAACGATACGCAGTATTTT. Translation gives CASSFPRGSQNDTQYF. The variable domain in full, completed from reference TRBV7-9 and TRBJ2-3, reads DTGVSQNPRHKITKRGQNVTFRCDPISEHNRLYWYRQTLGQGPEFLTYFQNEAQLEKSRLLSDRFSAERPKGSFSTLEIQRTEQGDSAMYLCASSFPRGSQNDTQYFGPGTRLTVL.

This clonotype has at least ten counts. J is TRBJ2-3 and V is TRBV20-1; D is unclear. CDR1 is DFQATT and CDR2 is SNEGSKA in the germline V gene (reference sequence). With 0 bases removed from V and 6 bases from J, the gap between germline ends came to 7 bases. The CDR3 length is 12 residues. The CDR3 loop reads CSARDNPDTQYF. The CDR3 bases are TGCAGTGCTAGAGATAATCCGGATACGCAGTATTTT.

The chain employs TRBV27 and TRBJ2-3; 7 bases fit TRBD1. J lost 2 bases, V lost 8 bases, and 7 bases had no gene match. The length of the CDR3 is 14 residues. Germline V CDR1 and CDR2: MNHEY, SMNVEV (reference sequence). The CDR3 loop reads CASGPGQATDTQYF. Here the CDR3 DNA reads TGTGCCAGCGGCCCCGGACAGGCCACAGATACGCAGTATTTT.

This clonotype was detected only a few times. The chain uses TRBV12-3 or TRBV12-4 and TRBJ2-3, with a tentative D call TRBD2 (5 bases). The CDR3 length is 14 residues. V lost 1 base and J 7 bases, leaving 12 bases between the germline ends. CDR3 DNA sequence: TGTGCCAGCAGTTTAGAAGGCGGAGGAAATACGCAGTATTTT. This translates into CASSLEGGGNTQYF.

This clonotype came up once. The chain combines TRBV27 with TRBJ2-1; possible D gene TRBD2, 6 bases. The CDR3 spans 14 residues. The germline CDR1 and CDR2 sequences are MNHEY and SMNVEV (reference sequence). The V gene lost 2 bases and the J gene lost 3 bases, with 8 bases spanning the gap. The CDR3 sequence is CASSLETSYNEQFF. Written as DNA, the CDR3 is TGTGCCAGCAGTTTAGAGACTAGCTACAATGAGCAGTTCTTC.

V usage is TRBV11-2 and J usage is TRBJ1-2; D gene uncertain. The CDR3 runs 15 residues. V was cut by 0 bases and J by 5 bases, with 13 bases left in between. The germline V gene encodes CDR1 SGHAT and CDR2 FQNNGV. CDR3 sequence reads: CASSLDQLVEYGYTF. For the CDR3, the DNA is TGTGCCAGCAGCTTAGATCAGTTGGTCGAGTATGGCTACACCTTC.

As for this clonotype: A read error may explain this, as a much larger clone is one base away. This rearrangement joins TRBV4-1 to TRBJ2-3; D remains ambiguous. Germline V gene lookup returns CDR1 MGHRA and CDR2 YSYEKL. CDR3 size: 13 residues. DNA for the CDR3: TGCGCCAGCAGCCAAGATCTCCCAGATATGCAGTATTTT. Translated, it gives CASSQDLPDMQYF.

J is TRBJ2-3 and V is TRBV9, with D hard to call. CDR3 length equals 14 residues. Germline V CDR1 and CDR2: SGDLS, YYNGEE. V lost 3 bases and J lost 0, with 8 bases in between. As DNA, the CDR3 is TGTGCCAGCAGCGCAGAAGTGAGCACAGATACGCAGTATTTT. This codes for CASSAEVSTDTQYF.

This clonotype came up a few times. This rearrangement joins TRBV3-1 to TRBJ2-1; maybe TRBD1 (6 bases). Between the trimmed V and J ends, which lost 3 bases and 5 bases, there was a span of 11 bases. Germline V gene data show CDR1 as LGHDT and CDR2 as YNNKEL (reference sequence). This CDR3 spans 14 amino acids. As DNA, the CDR3 is TGTGCCAGCAGCCAGAGGACAGCACACAATGAGCAGTTCTTC. Translating it yields CASSQRTAHNEQFF.

The chain joins TRBV5-1 to TRBJ2-3; D possibly matches TRBD1 or TRBD2 (5 bases each). CDR1 is SGHRS, CDR2 YFSETQ, per germline. The CDR3 extends over 14 amino acids. V was pared by 4 bases and J by 4 bases, with 13 bases between. The CDR3 coding sequence is TGCGCCAGCAGCCCGGGACGGGAATCAGATACGCAGTATTTT. This sequence encodes CASSPGRESDTQYF.

The chain joins TRBV12-3 or TRBV12-4 to TRBJ1-4; no definite D call. Trimming pared 5 bases from V and 5 bases from J, leaving 9 bases between. The CDR3 has 13 residues. CDR3 amino acids: CASSPQYNEKLFF. The CDR3 nucleotides read TGTGCCAGCAGTCCTCAGTACAATGAAAAACTGTTTTTT.

About this clonotype: The germline gene is not matched at one end of the junction; a read error may be the cause. The chain uses TRBV12-3 or TRBV12-4 and TRBJ2-6, with 10 bases aligning to TRBD1. The length of the CDR3 is 13 residues. The CDR3 coding sequence is TGTGCCAGCAGACGGACAGGGGGCAACGTCCTGACTTTC. Translated, it gives CASRRTGGNVLTF.

The chain joins TRBV25-1 to TRBJ2-6, with D unclear. The CDR3 has 17 amino acids. V shed 4 bases and J shed 0 bases, with 13 bases lying between them. Germline CDR1 reads MGHDK; CDR2 reads SYGVNS. This CDR3 reads CASSGPSEYSGANVLTF. CDR3 nucleotide sequence: TGTGCCAGCAGTGGCCCTTCAGAGTACTCTGGGGCCAACGTCCTGACTTTC. Based on the CDR3 plus reference TRBV25-1 and TRBJ2-6, the full variable domain is EADIYQTPRYLVIGTGKKITLECSQTMGHDKMYWYQQDPGMELHLIHYSYGVNSTEKGDLSSESTVSRIRTEHFPLTLESARPSHTSQYLCASSGPSEYSGANVLTFGAGSRLTVL.

About this clonotype itself: A read error may account for a junction end that differs from germline. This chain connects TRBV29-1 to TRBJ2-1; 9 bases fit TRBD2. The J call may not be correct, given that the DNA end is closer to TRBJ2-7. This CDR3 is built from 14 residues. From germline, CDR1 is SQVTM and CDR2 ANQGSEA. CDR3 sequence: CSDERGLAPNEQYF. Written as DNA, the CDR3 is TGCAGCGATGAACGGGGACTAGCTCCCAATGAGCAGTACTTC.